These T cell receptor beta chains were read from a single sample in a study of CD4 T cells in relation to SARS-CoV-2 and coronaviruses. Antigen specificity for these receptors is unknown. Profiled with immunoSEQ multiplex PCR; TCRdb holds only in-frame clones, not every one. The repertoire holds about 23,000 clones, with approximately 82% as singletons. The specimen was CD4+ T cells from PBMCs, cultured in vitro. All receptors derive from a human donor in good health. Each CDR3 is given with its conserved first and last residue. D genes are given only for firm matches. Only some rows state a clone size, as once, few, many or a class for expanded clones.

j_gene,abundance,v_gene,d_gene,CDR3aa,CDR3nt
TRBJ2-3,NA,TRBV3-1/TRBV3-2,TRBD2,CASSRGGTDTQYF,TGTGCCAGCAGCCGGGGAGGGACGGATACGCAGTATTTT
TRBJ1-5,NA,TRBV30,NA,CAWRRDGNQPQHF,TGTGCCTGGAGACGGGACGGGAATCAGCCCCAGCATTTT
TRBJ2-7,NA,TRBV24-1,NA,CATSEDYEQYF,TGTGCCACCAGTGAGGACTACGAGCAGTACTTC
TRBJ1-1,NA,TRBV20-1,NA,CSAKMNTEAFF,TGCAGTGCTAAAATGAACACTGAAGCTTTCTTT
TRBJ1-5,NA,TRBV12-3/TRBV12-4,NA,CASSYTVDQPQHF,TGTGCCAGCAGTTACACGGTTGATCAGCCCCAGCATTTT
TRBJ1-3,once,TRBV28,TRBD1,CASSLFGRGTASLSGNTIYF,TGTGCCAGCAGTTTATTTGGCAGGGGGACCGCCTCACTCTCTGGAAACACCATATATTTT
TRBJ2-7,few,TRBV5-1,NA,CASSLGAIPSYEQYF,TGCGCCAGCAGCTTGGGAGCCATCCCATCCTACGAGCAGTACTTC
TRBJ1-5,NA,TRBV11-1,NA,CASSLAEGQPQHF,TGTGCCAGCAGCTTAGCTGAGGGTCAGCCCCAGCATTTT
TRBJ1-1,NA,TRBV19,NA,CASSMNQNTEAFF,TGTGCCAGTAGTATGAATCAGAACACTGAAGCTTTCTTT
TRBJ2-7,NA,TRBV3-1/TRBV3-2,NA,CASSQQDPPGQYF,TGTGCCAGCAGTCAACAGGACCCCCCCGGGCAGTACTTC
TRBJ2-7,NA,TRBV18,TRBD1,CASSEGQGYEQYF,TGTGCCAGCTCAGAGGGACAGGGATACGAGCAGTACTTC